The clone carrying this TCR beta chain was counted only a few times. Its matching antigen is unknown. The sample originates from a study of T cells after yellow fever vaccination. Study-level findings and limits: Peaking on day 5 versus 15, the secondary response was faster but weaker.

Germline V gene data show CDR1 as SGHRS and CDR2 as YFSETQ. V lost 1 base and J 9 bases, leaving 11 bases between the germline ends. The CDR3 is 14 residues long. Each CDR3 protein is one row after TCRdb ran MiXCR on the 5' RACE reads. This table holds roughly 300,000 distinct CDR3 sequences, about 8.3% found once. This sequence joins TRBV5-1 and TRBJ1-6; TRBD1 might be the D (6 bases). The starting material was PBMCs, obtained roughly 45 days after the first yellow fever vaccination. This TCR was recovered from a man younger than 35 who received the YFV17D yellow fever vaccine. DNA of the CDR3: TGCGCCAGCAGCTTGCAACAGGGAGGTTCACCCCTCCACTTT. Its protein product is CASSLQQGGSPLHF.